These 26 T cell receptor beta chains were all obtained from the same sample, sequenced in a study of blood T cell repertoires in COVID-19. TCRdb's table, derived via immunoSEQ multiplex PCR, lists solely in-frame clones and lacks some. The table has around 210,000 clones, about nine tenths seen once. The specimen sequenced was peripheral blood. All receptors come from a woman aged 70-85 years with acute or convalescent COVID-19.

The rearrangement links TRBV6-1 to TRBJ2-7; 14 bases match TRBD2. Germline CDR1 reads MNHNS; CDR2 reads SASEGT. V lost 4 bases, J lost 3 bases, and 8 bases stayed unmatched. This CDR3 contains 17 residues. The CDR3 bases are TGTGCCAGCAGTGTCCGACTAGCGGGAGGGCCCAACTACGAGCAGTACTTC. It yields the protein CASSVRLAGGPNYEQYF.

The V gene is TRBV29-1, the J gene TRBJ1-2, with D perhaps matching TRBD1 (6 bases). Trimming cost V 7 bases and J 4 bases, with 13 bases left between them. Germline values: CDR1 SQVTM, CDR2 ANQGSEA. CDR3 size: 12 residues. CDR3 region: CSARGAGYGYTF. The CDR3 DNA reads TGCAGCGCCAGGGGCGCGGGCTATGGCTACACCTTC.

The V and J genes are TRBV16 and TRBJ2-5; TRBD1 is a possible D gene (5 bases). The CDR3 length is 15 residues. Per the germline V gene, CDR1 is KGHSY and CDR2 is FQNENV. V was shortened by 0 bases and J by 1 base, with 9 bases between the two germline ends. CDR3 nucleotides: TGTGCCAGCAGCCAATCGCGCAGGGCCCAAGAGACCCAGTACTTC. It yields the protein CASSQSRRAQETQYF. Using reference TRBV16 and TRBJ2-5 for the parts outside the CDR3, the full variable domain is GEEVAQTPKHLVRGEGQKAKLYCAPIKGHSYVFWYQQVLKNEFKFLISFQNENVFDETGMPKERFSAKCLPNSPCSLEIQATKLEDSAVYFCASSQSRRAQETQYFGPGTRLLVL.

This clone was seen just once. The CDR3 sequence is CSVQQGAYEQYF. The CDR3 DNA reads TGCAGCGTGCAACAGGGGGCTTACGAGCAGTACTTC. V gene TRBV29-1 combines with J gene TRBJ2-7; 9 bases are a match to TRBD1. Germline CDR1 SQVTM, CDR2 ANQGSEA. This CDR3 has 12 residues. The trim removed 6 bases at V and 4 bases at J, leaving 4 bases unmatched.

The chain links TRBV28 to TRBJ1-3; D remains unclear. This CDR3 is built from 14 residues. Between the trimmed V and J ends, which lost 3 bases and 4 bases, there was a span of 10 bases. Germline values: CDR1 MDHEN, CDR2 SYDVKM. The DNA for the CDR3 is TGTGCCAGCAGTTTTGGGCAGTGGGGAAACACCATATATTTT. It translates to CASSFGQWGNTIYF. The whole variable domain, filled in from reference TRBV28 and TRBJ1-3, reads DVKVTQSSRYLVKRTGEKVFLECVQDMDHENMFWYRQDPGLGLRLIYFSYDVKMKEKGDIPEGYSVSREKKERFSLILESASTNQTSMYLCASSFGQWGNTIYFGEGSWLTVV.

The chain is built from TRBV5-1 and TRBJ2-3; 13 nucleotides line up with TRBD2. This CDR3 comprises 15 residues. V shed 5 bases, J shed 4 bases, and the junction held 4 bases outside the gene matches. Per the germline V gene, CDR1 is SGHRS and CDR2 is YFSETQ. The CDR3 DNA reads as TGCGCCAGCAGGACGGGACTAGCGGGATCAGATACGCAGTATTTT. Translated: CASRTGLAGSDTQYF.

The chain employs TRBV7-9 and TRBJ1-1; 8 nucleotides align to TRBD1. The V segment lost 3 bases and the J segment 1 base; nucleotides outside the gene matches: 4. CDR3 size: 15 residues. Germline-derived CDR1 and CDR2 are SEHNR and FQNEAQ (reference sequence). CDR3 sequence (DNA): TGTGCCAGCAGCTTTCAAGGGACAGGGAACACTGAAGCTTTCTTT. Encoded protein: CASSFQGTGNTEAFF.

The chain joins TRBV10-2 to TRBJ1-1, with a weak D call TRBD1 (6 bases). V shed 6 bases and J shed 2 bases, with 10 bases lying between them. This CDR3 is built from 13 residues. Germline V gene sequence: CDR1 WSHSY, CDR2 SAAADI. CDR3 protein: CASRGQLNTEAFF. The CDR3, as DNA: TGCGCCAGCAGAGGACAGCTAAACACTGAAGCTTTCTTT.

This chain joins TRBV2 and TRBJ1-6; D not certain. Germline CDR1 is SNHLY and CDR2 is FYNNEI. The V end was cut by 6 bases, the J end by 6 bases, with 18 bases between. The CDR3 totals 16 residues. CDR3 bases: TGTGCCAGCAGCCAAGGGAGGGCGCGGGGTAATTCACCCCTCCACTTT. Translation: CASSQGRARGNSPLHF.

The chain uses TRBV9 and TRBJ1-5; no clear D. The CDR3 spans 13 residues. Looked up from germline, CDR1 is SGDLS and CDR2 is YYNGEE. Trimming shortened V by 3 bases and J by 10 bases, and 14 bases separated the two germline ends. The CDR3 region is CASSATTADPQHF. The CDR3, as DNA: TGTGCCAGCAGCGCCACTACTGCGGATCCCCAGCATTTT.

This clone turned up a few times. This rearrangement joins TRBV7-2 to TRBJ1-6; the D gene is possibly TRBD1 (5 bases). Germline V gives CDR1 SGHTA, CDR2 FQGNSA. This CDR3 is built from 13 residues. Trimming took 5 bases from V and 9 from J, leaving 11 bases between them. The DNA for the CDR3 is TGTGCCAGCAGCACCGAGACAGTTTCACCCCTCCACTTT. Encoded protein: CASSTETVSPLHF.

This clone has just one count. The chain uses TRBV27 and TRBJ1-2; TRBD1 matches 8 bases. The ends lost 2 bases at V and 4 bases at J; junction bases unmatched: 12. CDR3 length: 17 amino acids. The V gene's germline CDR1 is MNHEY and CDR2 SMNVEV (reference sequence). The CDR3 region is CASSLSTGGARSYGYTF. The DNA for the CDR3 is TGTGCCAGCAGTTTAAGTACAGGGGGGGCGAGATCCTATGGCTACACCTTC.

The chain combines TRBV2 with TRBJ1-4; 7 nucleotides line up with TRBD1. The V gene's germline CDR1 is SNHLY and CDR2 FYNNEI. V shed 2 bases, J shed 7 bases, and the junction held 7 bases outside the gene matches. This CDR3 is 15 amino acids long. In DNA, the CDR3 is TGTGCCAGCAGTGAATATATTGGACAGGCTGAAAAACTGTTTTTT. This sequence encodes CASSEYIGQAEKLFF.

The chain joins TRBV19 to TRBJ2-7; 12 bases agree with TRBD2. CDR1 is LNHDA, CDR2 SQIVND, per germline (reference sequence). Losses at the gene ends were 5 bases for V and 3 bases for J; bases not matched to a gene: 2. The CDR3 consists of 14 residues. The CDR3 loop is CASSSLAGGYEQYF. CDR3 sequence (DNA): TGTGCCAGTAGTTCACTAGCGGGAGGCTACGAGCAGTACTTC. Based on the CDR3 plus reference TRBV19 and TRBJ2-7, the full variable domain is DGGITQSPKYLFRKEGQNVTLSCEQNLNHDAMYWYRQDPGQGLRLIYYSQIVNDFQKGDIAEGYSVSREKKESFPLTVTSAQKNPTAFYLCASSSLAGGYEQYFGPGTRLTVT.

The CDR3 DNA reads as TGCGCCATCCAGTCTTATGGCTACACCTTC. This sequence encodes CAIQSYGYTF. V gene TRBV23-1 combines with J gene TRBJ1-2; D remains unclear. TRBV23-1 is an ORF for which the function is uncertain. The CDR3 is made up of 10 amino acids. V lost 10 bases and J 5 bases, leaving 8 bases between the germline ends.

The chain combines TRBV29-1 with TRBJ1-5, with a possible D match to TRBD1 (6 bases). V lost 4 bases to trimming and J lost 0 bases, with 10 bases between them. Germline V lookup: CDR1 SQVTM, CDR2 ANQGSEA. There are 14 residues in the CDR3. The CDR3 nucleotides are TGCAGCGTTGCAGGGGATAATAGCAATCAGCCCCAGCATTTT. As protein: CSVAGDNSNQPQHF.

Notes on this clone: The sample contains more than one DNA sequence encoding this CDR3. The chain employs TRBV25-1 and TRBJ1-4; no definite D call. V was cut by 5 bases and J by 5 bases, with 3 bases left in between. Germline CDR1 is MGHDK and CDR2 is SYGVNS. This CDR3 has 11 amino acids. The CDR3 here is CASSLNEKLFF. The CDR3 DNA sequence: TGTGCCAGCAGTCTCAATGAAAAACTGTTTTTT. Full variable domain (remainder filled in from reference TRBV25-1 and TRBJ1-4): EADIYQTPRYLVIGTGKKITLECSQTMGHDKMYWYQQDPGMELHLIHYSYGVNSTEKGDLSSESTVSRIRTEHFPLTLESARPSHTSQYLCASSLNEKLFFGSGTQLSVL.

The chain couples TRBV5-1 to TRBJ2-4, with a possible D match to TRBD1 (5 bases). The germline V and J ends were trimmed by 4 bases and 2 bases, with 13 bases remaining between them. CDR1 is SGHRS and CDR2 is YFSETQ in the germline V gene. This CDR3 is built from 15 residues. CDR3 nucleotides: TGCGCCAGCAGCGAGACAGTTAGCACCAAAAACATTCAGTACTTC. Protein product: CASSETVSTKNIQYF.

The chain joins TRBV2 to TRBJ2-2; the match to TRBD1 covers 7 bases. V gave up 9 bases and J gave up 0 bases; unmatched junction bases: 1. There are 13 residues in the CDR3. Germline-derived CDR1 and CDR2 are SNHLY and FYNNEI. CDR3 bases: TGTGCCAGGGGACAGACGAACACCGGGGAGCTGTTTTTT. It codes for CARGQTNTGELFF.

The CDR3 region has the DNA TGCGCCAGCAGTGAGTCGAGGAGACTAGCGGCCTCCTACAATGAGCAGTTCTTC. It encodes CASSESRRLAASYNEQFF. V is TRBV10-1 and J is TRBJ2-1; 9 nucleotides match TRBD2. The CDR3 consists of 18 residues. Germline V gene sequence: CDR1 WNHNN, CDR2 SYGVQD (reference sequence). Unmatched junction bases numbered 6, after V lost 0 bases and J lost 0 bases.

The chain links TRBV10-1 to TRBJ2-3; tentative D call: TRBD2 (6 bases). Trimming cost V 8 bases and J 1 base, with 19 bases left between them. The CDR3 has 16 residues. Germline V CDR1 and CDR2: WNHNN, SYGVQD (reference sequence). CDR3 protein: CASGENRERGTDTQYF. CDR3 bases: TGCGCCAGCGGCGAGAATCGGGAGCGGGGCACAGATACGCAGTATTTT.

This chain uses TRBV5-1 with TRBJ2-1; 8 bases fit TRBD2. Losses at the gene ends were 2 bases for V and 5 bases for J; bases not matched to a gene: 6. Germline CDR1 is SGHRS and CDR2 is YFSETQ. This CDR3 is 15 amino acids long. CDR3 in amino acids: CASSFRGLGDNEQFF. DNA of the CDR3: TGCGCCAGCAGCTTCAGGGGACTAGGGGACAATGAGCAGTTCTTC.

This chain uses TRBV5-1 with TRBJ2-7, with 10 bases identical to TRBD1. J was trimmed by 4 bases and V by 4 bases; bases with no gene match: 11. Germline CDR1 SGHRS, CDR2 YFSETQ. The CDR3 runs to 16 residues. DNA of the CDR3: TGCGCCAGCAGCAAGGCGGGACAGGGGTTTACGTACGAGCAGTACTTC. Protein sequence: CASSKAGQGFTYEQYF.

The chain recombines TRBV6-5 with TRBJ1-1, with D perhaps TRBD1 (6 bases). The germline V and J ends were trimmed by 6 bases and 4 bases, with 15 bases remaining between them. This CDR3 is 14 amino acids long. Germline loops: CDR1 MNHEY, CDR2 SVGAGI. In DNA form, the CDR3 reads TGTGCCAGCAGCTCAGACAGGTCCGGCACTGAAGCTTTCTTT. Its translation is CASSSDRSGTEAFF.

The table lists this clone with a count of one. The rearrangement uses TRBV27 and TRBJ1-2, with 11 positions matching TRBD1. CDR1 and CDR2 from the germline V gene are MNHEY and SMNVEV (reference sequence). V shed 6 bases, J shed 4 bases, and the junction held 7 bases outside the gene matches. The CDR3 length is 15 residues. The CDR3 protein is CASRDGTGGAYGYTF. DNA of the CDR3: TGTGCCAGCAGAGACGGGACAGGGGGTGCCTATGGCTACACCTTC.

CDR3 in amino acids: CASSRGINEKLFF. The CDR3 DNA follows: TGTGCCAGCAGCCGGGGAATTAATGAAAAACTGTTTTTT. This chain uses TRBV11-3 with TRBJ1-4, with D hard to call. V gave up 5 bases and J gave up 4 bases, with 8 bases separating them. The CDR3 runs 13 residues. Germline-derived CDR1 and CDR2 are SGHNT and YENEEA. Full variable domain (missing parts from reference TRBV11-3 and TRBJ1-4): EAGVVQSPRYKIIEKKQPVAFWCNPISGHNTLYWYLQNLGQGPELLIRYENEEAVDDSQLPKDRFSAERLKGVDSTLKIQPAELGDSAVYLCASSRGINEKLFFGSGTQLSVL.